The clone carrying this TCR beta chain has a count of ten or more. The TCR beta CDR3 regions underwent amplification from RNA transcripts. Second-round multiplex PCR followed a first-round RT-PCR using HTBI primers. TCRdb processed the multiplex PCR reads anew with MiXCR; each CDR3 protein has one entry. The table includes about 1.1 million distinct CDR3 sequences, about two fifths detected once. The data are from a study of Graves' ophthalmopathy and Graves' hyperthyroidism. Per germline, CDR1 SQVTM and CDR2 ANQGSEA. The CDR3 is 11 residues long. The sequence was obtained from an adult man with Graves' hyperthyroidism. Sequences were obtained from peripheral blood or thyroid tissue (not recorded which). The chain employs TRBV29-1 and TRBJ1-2; unclear D gene. CDR3 sequence reads: CSAEGVYGYTF. CDR3 DNA: TGCAGTGCAGAAGGTGTCTATGGCTACACCTTC.